The T cell receptor (beta chain) under discussion was sequenced for a study of T cell changes during pregnancy in multiple sclerosis. Using immunoSEQ multiplex PCR, the repertoire was profiled, and TCRdb retains in-frame clones only, with some absent. The table shows fewer than 85,000 clones, with about 92% occurring only once. Germline loops: CDR1 GTSNPN, CDR2 SVGIG (reference sequence). V trimming: 4 bases; J trimming: 0 bases; junction bases outside the gene matches: 9. The CDR3 is 16 residues long. Sequenced material: peripheral blood, taken after pregnancy. V usage is TRBV30 and J usage is TRBJ1-5, with 7 bases aligning to TRBD1. The receptor's source is a female donor in good health, enrolled as a control in a pregnancy study. The CDR3 nucleotides read TGTGCCTGGACTACGGGGACAGCTTATAGCAATCAGCCCCAGCATTTT. It encodes CAWTTGTAYSNQPQHF.